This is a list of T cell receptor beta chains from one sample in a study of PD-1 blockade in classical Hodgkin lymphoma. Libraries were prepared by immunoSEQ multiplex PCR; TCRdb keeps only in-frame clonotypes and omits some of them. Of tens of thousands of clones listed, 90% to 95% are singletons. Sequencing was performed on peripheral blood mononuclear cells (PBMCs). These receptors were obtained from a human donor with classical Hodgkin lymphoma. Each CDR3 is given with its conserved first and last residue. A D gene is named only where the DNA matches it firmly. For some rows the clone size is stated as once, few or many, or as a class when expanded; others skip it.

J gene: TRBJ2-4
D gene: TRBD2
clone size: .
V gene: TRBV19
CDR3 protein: CASNQRLAENIQYF
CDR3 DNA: TGTGCCAGTAATCAGCGGCTAGCGGAAAACATTCAGTACTTC

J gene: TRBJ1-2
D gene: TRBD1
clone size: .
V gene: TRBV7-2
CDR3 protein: CASRFTGGDGYTF
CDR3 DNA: TGTGCCAGCAGGTTCACAGGGGGCGATGGCTACACCTTC

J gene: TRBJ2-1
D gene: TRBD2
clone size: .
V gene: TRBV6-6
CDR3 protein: CASSPTSGRYNEQFF
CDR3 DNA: TGTGCCAGCAGCCCCACTAGCGGGAGGTACAATGAGCAGTTCTTC

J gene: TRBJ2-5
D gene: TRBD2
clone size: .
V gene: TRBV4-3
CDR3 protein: CASSQLGGETQYF
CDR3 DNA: TGCGCCAGCAGCCAATTGGGGGGGGAGACCCAGTACTTC

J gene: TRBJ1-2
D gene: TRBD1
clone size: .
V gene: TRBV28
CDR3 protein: CATSSGTGEGLIYGYTF
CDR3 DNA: TGTGCCACAAGTTCCGGGACAGGGGAAGGTCTGATCTATGGCTACACCTTC

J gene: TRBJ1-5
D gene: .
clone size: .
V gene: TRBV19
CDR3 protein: CASSIVGWRTWQDLNQPQHF
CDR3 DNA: TGTGCCAGTAGTATAGTCGGTTGGCGTACGTGGCAGGACCTCAATCAGCCCCAGCATTTT

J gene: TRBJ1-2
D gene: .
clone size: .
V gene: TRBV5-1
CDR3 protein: CASSPDWNNYGYTF
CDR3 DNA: TGCGCCAGCAGTCCGGACTGGAATAACTATGGCTACACCTTC

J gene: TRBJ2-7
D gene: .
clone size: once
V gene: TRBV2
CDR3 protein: CASSVDSGEQYF
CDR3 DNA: TGTGCCAGCAGTGTAGATAGTGGCGAGCAGTACTTC

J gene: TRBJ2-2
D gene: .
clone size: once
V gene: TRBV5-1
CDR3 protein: CASSFHRIYTGELFF
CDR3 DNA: TGCGCCAGCAGCTTCCACAGGATTTACACCGGGGAGCTGTTTTTT

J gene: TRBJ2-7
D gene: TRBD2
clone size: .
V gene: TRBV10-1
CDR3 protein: CASSDPSSGSYEQYF
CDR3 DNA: TGCGCCAGCAGTGACCCATCTAGCGGGAGCTACGAGCAGTACTTC

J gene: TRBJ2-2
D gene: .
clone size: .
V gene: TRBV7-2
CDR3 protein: CASSLEGAGRELFF
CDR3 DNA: TGTGCCAGCAGCTTAGAAGGGGCCGGGAGGGAGCTGTTTTTT

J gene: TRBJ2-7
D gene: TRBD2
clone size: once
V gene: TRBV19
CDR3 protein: CASSPRDYPYEQYF
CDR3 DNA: TGTGCCAGTAGTCCCCGGGACTATCCCTACGAGCAGTACTTC

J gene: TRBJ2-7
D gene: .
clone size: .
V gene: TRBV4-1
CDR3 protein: CASSQDLYREYEQYF
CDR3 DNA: TGCGCCAGCAGCCAAGATCTGTACAGGGAGTACGAGCAGTACTTC

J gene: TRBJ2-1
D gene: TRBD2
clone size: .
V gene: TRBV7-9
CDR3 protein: CASSKGLAVNEQFF
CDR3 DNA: TGTGCCAGCAGTAAAGGACTAGCGGTGAATGAGCAGTTCTTC

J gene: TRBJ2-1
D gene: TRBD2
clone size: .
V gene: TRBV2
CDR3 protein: CASIVSGSRHNEQFF
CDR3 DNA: TGTGCCAGCATCGTAAGCGGGAGTAGACACAATGAGCAGTTCTTC

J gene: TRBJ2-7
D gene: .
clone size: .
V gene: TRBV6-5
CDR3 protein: CASSYKGLTLYF
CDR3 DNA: TGTGCCAGCAGTTACAAGGGACTGACTCTGTACTTC

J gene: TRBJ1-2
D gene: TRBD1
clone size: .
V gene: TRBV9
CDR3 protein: CASSPLARDRPNNYGYTF
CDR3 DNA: TGTGCCAGCAGCCCTCTAGCCCGGGACAGGCCTAATAACTATGGCTACACCTTC

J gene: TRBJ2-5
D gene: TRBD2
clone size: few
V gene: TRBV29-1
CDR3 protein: CSVGDPTSGEQETQYF
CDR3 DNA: TGCAGCGTTGGGGACCCGACTAGCGGGGAACAAGAGACCCAGTACTTC

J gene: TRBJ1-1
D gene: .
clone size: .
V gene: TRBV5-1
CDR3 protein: CASSWGPGTTNTEAFF
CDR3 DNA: TGCGCCAGCAGCTGGGGGCCCGGGACAACGAACACTGAAGCTTTCTTT

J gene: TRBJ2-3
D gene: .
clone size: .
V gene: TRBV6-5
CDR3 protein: CASSFRDTQYF
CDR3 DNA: TGTGCCAGCAGTTTTCGAGATACGCAGTATTTT

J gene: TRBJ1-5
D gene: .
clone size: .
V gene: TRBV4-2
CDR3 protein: CASSQEGAEGNQPQHF
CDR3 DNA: TGTGCCAGCAGCCAAGAAGGGGCTGAGGGAAATCAGCCCCAGCATTTT

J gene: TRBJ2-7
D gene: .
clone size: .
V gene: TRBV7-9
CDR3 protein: CASSLASWVSDEQYF
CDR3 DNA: TGTGCCAGCAGCTTAGCTTCCTGGGTTTCAGACGAGCAGTACTTC

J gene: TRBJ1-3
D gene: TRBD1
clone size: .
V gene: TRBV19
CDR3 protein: CASSTRQGSGSGNTIYF
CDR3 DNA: TGTGCCAGTAGTACCAGACAGGGGTCAGGCTCTGGAAACACCATATATTTT

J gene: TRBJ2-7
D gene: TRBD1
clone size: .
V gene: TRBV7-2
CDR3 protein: CASSATGTGPFYEQYF
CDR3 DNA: TGTGCCAGCAGCGCGACCGGGACAGGGCCTTTCTACGAGCAGTACTTC

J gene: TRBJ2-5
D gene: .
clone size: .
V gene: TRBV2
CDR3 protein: CASSNPGPQETQYF
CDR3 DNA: TGTGCCAGCAGTAACCCGGGGCCCCAAGAGACCCAGTACTTC

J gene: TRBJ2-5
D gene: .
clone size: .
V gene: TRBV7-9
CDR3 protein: CASSPSEQTQYF
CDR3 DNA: TGTGCCAGCAGCCCATCTGAGCAGACCCAGTACTTC

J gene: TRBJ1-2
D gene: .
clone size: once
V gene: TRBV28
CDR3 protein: CASRQGHGYTF
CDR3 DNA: TGTGCCAGCAGACAGGGACATGGCTACACCTTC

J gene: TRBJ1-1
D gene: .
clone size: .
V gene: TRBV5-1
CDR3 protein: CASSLFSGNTEAFF
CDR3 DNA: TGCGCCAGCAGCTTGTTTTCCGGGAACACTGAAGCTTTCTTT

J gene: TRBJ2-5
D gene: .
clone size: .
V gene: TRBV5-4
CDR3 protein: CASSLGWTFQETQYF
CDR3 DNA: TGTGCCAGCAGCTTGGGTTGGACTTTCCAAGAGACCCAGTACTTC

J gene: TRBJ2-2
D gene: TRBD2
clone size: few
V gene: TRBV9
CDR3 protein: CASSANRLAGDAGELFF
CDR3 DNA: TGTGCCAGCAGCGCTAACCGACTAGCGGGAGATGCCGGGGAGCTGTTTTTT

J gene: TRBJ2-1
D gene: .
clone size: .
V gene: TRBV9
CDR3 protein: CASSVRQNNEQFF
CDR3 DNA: TGTGCCAGCAGCGTACGCCAGAACAATGAGCAGTTCTTC

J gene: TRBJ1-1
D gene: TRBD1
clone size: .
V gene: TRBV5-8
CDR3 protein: CASSLEAGGPATDTEAFF
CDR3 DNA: TGTGCCAGCAGCTTGGAGGCAGGGGGCCCTGCTACGGACACTGAAGCTTTCTTT

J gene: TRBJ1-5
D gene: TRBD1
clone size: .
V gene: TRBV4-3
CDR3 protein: CASSQTGENQPQHF
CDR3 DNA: TGCGCCAGCAGCCAGACAGGGGAGAATCAGCCCCAGCATTTT

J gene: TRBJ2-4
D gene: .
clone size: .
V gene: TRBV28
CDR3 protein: CATSWNELAKNIQYF
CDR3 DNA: TGTGCCACCTCGTGGAATGAACTAGCCAAAAACATTCAGTACTTC

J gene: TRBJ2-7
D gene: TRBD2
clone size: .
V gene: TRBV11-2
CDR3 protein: CASSPRTSGTYEQYF
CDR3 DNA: TGTGCCAGCAGCCCCAGGACTAGCGGGACCTACGAGCAGTACTTC

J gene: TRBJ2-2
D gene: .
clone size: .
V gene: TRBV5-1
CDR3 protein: CASSLGAVNTGELFF
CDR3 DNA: TGCGCCAGTAGCTTGGGGGCGGTGAACACCGGGGAGCTGTTTTTT

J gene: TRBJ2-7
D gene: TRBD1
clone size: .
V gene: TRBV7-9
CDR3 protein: CASSKGTGGYEQYF
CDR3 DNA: TGTGCCAGCAGCAAAGGGACAGGGGGCTACGAGCAGTACTTC

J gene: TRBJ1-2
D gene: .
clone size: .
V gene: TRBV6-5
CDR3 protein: CASRTSGGPRHGYTF
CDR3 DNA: TGTGCCAGCAGGACGTCGGGGGGCCCTCGGCATGGCTACACCTTC

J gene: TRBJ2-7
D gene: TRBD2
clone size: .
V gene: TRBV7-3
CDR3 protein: CASSLEGKAGGGHEQYF
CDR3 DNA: TGTGCCAGCAGCTTAGAGGGTAAAGCGGGAGGCGGCCACGAGCAGTACTTC